This TCR beta chain was sequenced for a study of CD8 T cells in Susac syndrome (dated by TCRdb to the late 2010s). With respect to the entire study: The study used repertoire sequencing to test whether antigen drove CD8+ T cell activation and differentiation in Susac syndrome. CD8+ T cell repertoire clonality was compared between approximately 12 healthy donors, roughly 14 Susac syndrome patients and around 16 multiple sclerosis patients. Broad study findings and their caveats: The number of individuals in the TCR sequencing and HLA analysis was acknowledged as relatively small.

From cysteine to phenylalanine, the CDR3 is 17 amino acids long. The read is trimmed to its CDR3 DNA, 51 bases read in frame from base 1. As encoded in the germline V gene, CDR1 is SGDLS while CDR2 is YYNGEE. Trimming at the junction amounts to 3 bases on V and 8 bases on J, and the germline ends lie 26 bases apart. High-throughput TCR beta sequencing profiled peripheral blood CD8+ and CD4+ T cells from healthy donors, Susac syndrome patients and multiple sclerosis patients. The multiple sclerosis controls were treatment-naive patients who had stable or active relapsing-remitting disease and met the revised McDonald criteria. Bulk CD8+ and CD4+ T cells were purified by magnetic negative isolation, while CD8+ TEMRA cells were enriched using FACS. Blood was collected in EDTA tubes and processed within 24 hours, with PBMCs isolated through density gradient centrifugation. PBMCs intended for TCR sequencing were frozen in liquid nitrogen and were later thawed in a 37 degrees C water bath. The sorted or isolated CD4+, CD8+ and CD8+ TEMRA cells had a purity of 90% or higher.

RNA was extracted using the RNeasy kit, and 0.5 to 1 microgram was reverse transcribed with random hexamers. The immunoSEQ multiplex PCR assay, which covers 54 Vbeta and 13 Jbeta segments, was used to amplify TCR beta CDR3 regions. PCR amplification bias was corrected by using a synthetic template baseline for primer optimization and computational correction. The study's processing was this. Only productive sequences were kept, with reads annotated to V, D and J genes according to IMGT and analyzed in immunoSEQ Analyzer. Clonality was calculated as one minus the Shannon entropy normalized by log2 of the number of productive unique sequences. Public and private clones were assessed among the 100 most prevalent clones of each patient and control. Susac-specific clones were defined as absent from healthy and MS cohorts, 1052 published viral clones and other ImmuneACCESS disease sequences. TCRdb handled the public reads itself, with Q25 trimming in fastp and clone calling in MiXCR, and kept productive beta chains. Under each unique CDR3 protein, matching rows form one entry showing the most common genes and DNA. The V and J calls, along with clone size, are taken from TCRdb and not from the paper's own processing. Recorded for this sample are fewer than 350,000 distinct CDR3 sequences; about 82% of them occurred a single time. Of the sample, around 0.2% falls within the top ten clones.

Regarding this clonotype: The antigen this receptor binds is unknown. No much larger clone is present one base from it, and per-base qualities are unavailable.

The sequence was obtained from a human donor with multiple sclerosis. Sequenced sample: CD8+ T cells from PBMCs. The rearrangement combines TRBV9 with TRBJ1-2; the D gene is perhaps TRBD1, from 5 matching bases. The nucleotides read TGTGCCAGCAGCGCGGATGGGACTCCCCCGGATCTGAAGGGCTACACCTTC. Its protein product is CASSADGTPPDLKGYTF.